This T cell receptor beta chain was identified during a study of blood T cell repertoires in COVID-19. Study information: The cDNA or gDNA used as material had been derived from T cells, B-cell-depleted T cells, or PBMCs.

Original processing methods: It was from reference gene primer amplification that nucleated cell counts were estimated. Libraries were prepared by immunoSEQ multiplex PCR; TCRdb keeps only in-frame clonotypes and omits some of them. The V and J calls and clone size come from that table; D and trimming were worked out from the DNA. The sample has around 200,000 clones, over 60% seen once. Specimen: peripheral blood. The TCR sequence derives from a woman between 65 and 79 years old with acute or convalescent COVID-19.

CDR3 residues: CASSPQGSYNEQFF. CDR3 nucleotide sequence: TGTGCCAGCTCACCTCAGGGCTCCTACAATGAGCAGTTCTTC. The gene calls are TRBV18 and TRBJ2-1, with D possibly being TRBD1 (5 bases). Trimming pared 3 bases from V and 0 bases from J, leaving 6 bases between. The CDR3 is 14 residues long. Germline lookup yields CDR1 KGHSH and CDR2 LQKENI.